The clone carrying this T cell receptor (beta chain) has more than one count but fewer than ten. The time point denotes: newly diagnosed GD, antithyroid drugs for less than 3 months. PBMC RNA served as the TCR library source. These data belong to a study of regulatory T cells in long-lasting Graves disease. The germline V and J ends were trimmed by 6 bases and 9 bases, with 9 bases remaining between them. Germline CDR1 and CDR2: WSHSY and SAAADI. The CDR3 runs to 11 residues. CDR3 regions were amplified by Arm-PCR using iRepertoire HTBI primers to build TCR beta libraries. TCRdb fed the multiplex PCR reads into MiXCR, producing one record per CDR3 protein. The table shows about 400,000 distinct CDR3 sequences, with 15% occurring only once. The data were also submitted as part of a second study, on T cells in Graves' hyperthyroidism and ophthalmopathy.

This material consisted of peripheral blood mononuclear cells (PBMCs), taken at new diagnosis, from a patient treated with antithyroid drugs. The chain employs TRBV10-2 and TRBJ2-1; perhaps TRBD2 as D (6 bases). The source of this sequence is a woman aged 40 to 50 with Graves disease. Written as DNA, the CDR3 is TGCGCCAGCAGCGGGACTTTTGAGCAGTTCTTC. Amino acids: CASSGTFEQFF.